These 14 T cell receptor beta chains were all obtained from the same sample, sequenced in a study of T cell responses to AZD1222 COVID-19 vaccine. This table comes from immunoSEQ multiplex PCR, and its TCRdb copy is limited to in-frame clones, with some not included. The sample contains 180,000 or so clones, around 90% of which appear only once. This material consisted of peripheral blood, taken 28 days after the second AZD1222 dose. These receptors all stem from an adult who received the AZD1222 COVID-19 vaccine.

CDR3 in DNA: TGTGCCAGCAGCGTAGAGGATAAGGGTTACTATGGCTACACCTTC. Translation: CASSVEDKGYYGYTF. The chain uses TRBV9 and TRBJ1-2; D is uncertain. CDR3 length equals 15 residues. Germline V gives CDR1 SGDLS, CDR2 YYNGEE. V was clipped by 0 bases and J by 3 bases, with 12 bases between them.

This chain links TRBV9 with TRBJ1-1; no reliable D call. V was cut by 0 bases and J by 1 base, with 4 bases left in between. The V gene's germline CDR1 is SGDLS and CDR2 YYNGEE. This CDR3 region has 13 residues. CDR3 sequence reads: CASSVEGNTEAFF. The CDR3 DNA reads TGTGCCAGCAGCGTAGAGGGGAACACTGAAGCTTTCTTT. Combining the CDR3 with reference TRBV9 and TRBJ1-1 gives the whole variable domain DSGVTQTPKHLITATGQRVTLRCSPRSGDLSVYWYQQSLDQGLQFLIQYYNGEERAKGNILERFSAQQFPDLHSELNLSSLELGDSALYFCASSVEGNTEAFFGQGTRLTVV.

This clone has just one count. The chain joins TRBV4-1 to TRBJ1-1; 8 bases are shared with TRBD1. This CDR3 region has 18 residues. With V trimmed by 2 bases and J by 1 base, 12 bases remained unmatched. Germline V CDR1 and CDR2: MGHRA, YSYEKL. The CDR3 nucleotides read TGCGCCAGCAGCCAAAAGACAGGGGAAAGGGCACCGAACACTGAAGCTTTCTTT. It codes for CASSQKTGERAPNTEAFF.

The chain recombines TRBV4-1 with TRBJ2-5, with D unresolved. This CDR3 is built from 17 residues. Trimming removed 0 bases at V and 2 bases at J, with 16 bases between. Germline-derived CDR1 and CDR2 are MGHRA and YSYEKL. The chain's CDR3 is CASSQDRGGSKQETQYF. The CDR3 DNA follows: TGCGCCAGCAGCCAAGATCGAGGTGGCAGCAAGCAAGAGACCCAGTACTTC.

J is TRBJ2-2 and V is TRBV28, with D tentatively TRBD1 (5 bases). In germline, CDR1 is MDHEN, CDR2 SYDVKM. The CDR3 loop spans 17 amino acids. Trimming removed 3 bases at V and 0 bases at J, with 14 bases between. The CDR3 DNA follows: TGTGCCAGCAGTTTCTTTACACCAGGGACGAACACCGGGGAGCTGTTTTTT. As protein: CASSFFTPGTNTGELFF.

The J gene is TRBJ1-4, the V gene TRBV4-1, with D unclear. The germline CDR1 and CDR2 sequences are MGHRA and YSYEKL. The CDR3 spans 15 residues. The ends were cut back, 2 bases at V and 1 base at J, with 8 bases in the middle. The chain's CDR3 is CASSQSGITNEKLFF. Here the CDR3 DNA reads TGCGCCAGCAGCCAATCGGGAATAACTAATGAAAAACTGTTTTTT.

CDR3 amino acids: CASNVGHYNSPLHF. The DNA for the CDR3 is TGTGCCAGCAATGTGGGACACTATAATTCACCCCTCCACTTT. The chain has TRBV5-4 and TRBJ1-6; TRBD1 is a possible D gene (6 bases). This CDR3 region has 14 residues. Germline V gene lookup returns CDR1 SGHNT and CDR2 YYREEE (reference sequence). V lost 6 bases and J lost 3, with 10 bases in between.

This sequence joins TRBV28 and TRBJ1-5; 10 positions agree with TRBD1. The V gene end was trimmed by 8 bases and the J gene end by 2 bases; junction bases not matched to a gene: 0. This CDR3 contains 13 residues. CDR1 MDHEN and CDR2 SYDVKM come from the germline V gene. The CDR3 DNA sequence: TGTGCCAGCGGACAGGGGGGCAATCAGCCCCAGCATTTT. Translating gives CASGQGGNQPQHF.

The rearrangement uses TRBV19 and TRBJ2-7, with D maybe TRBD2 (6 bases). The CDR3 totals 15 residues. Germline V gives CDR1 LNHDA, CDR2 SQIVND (reference sequence). Between the trimmed V and J ends, which lost 1 base and 2 bases, there was a span of 12 bases. The CDR3 sequence is CASSIALATTYEQYF. The CDR3 DNA is TGTGCCAGTAGTATAGCGCTAGCGACCACCTACGAGCAGTACTTC.

This sequence joins TRBV6-2 or TRBV6-3 and TRBJ1-6, with unresolved D. The germline gives CDR1 MNHEY, CDR2 SVGEGT. Trimming shortened V by 4 bases and J by 4 bases, and 17 bases separated the two germline ends. CDR3 length equals 17 residues. CDR3 in DNA: TGTGCCAGCAGTTCCGAGAGACAACTATCGTATAATTCACCCCTCCACTTT. As protein: CASSSERQLSYNSPLHF.

The genes are TRBV30 and TRBJ2-3, with no clear D. This CDR3 is 12 amino acids long. Per germline, CDR1 GTSNPN and CDR2 SVGIG (reference sequence). With 0 bases removed from V and 4 bases from J, the gap between germline ends came to 5 bases. The CDR3 DNA reads TGTGCCTGGAGTGTGTCGTCAGATACGCAGTATTTT. Amino acid sequence: CAWSVSSDTQYF.

The rearrangement uses TRBV5-5 and TRBJ1-5; no clear D. The V end lost 4 bases, the J end lost 1 base, and 15 bases lay between the germline ends. The CDR3 spans 16 residues. Germline V CDR1 and CDR2: SGHKS, YYEKEE (reference sequence). In DNA, the CDR3 is TGTGCCAGCAGCGTACTCGGACGGATGAGCAATCAGCCCCAGCATTTT. Residues: CASSVLGRMSNQPQHF. Based on the CDR3 plus reference TRBV5-5 and TRBJ1-5, the full variable domain is DAGVTQSPTHLIKTRGQQVTLRCSPISGHKSVSWYQQVLGQGPQFIFQYYEKEERGRGNFPDRFSARQFPNYSSELNVNALLLGDSALYLCASSVLGRMSNQPQHFGDGTRLSIL.

The gene calls are TRBV6-5 and TRBJ2-3; TRBD1 is a possible D gene (6 bases). Germline lookup yields CDR1 MNHEY and CDR2 SVGAGI. CDR3 size: 14 residues. Trimming stripped 5 bases from V and 6 bases from J, with 15 bases between. As DNA, the CDR3 is TGTGCCAGCAGTCAATCACTAGGACAGGATACGCAGTATTTT. This sequence encodes CASSQSLGQDTQYF.

A single count supports this clone. The chain uses TRBV28 and TRBJ1-2; TRBD1 might be the D (5 bases). Germline values: CDR1 MDHEN, CDR2 SYDVKM. This CDR3 is 15 amino acids long. The germline V and J ends were trimmed by 4 bases and 0 bases, with 12 bases remaining between them. DNA for the CDR3: TGTGCCAGCAGTTCTCCGGGGCGGGCTAACTATGGCTACACCTTC. Its protein is CASSSPGRANYGYTF.